A selection of T cell receptor beta chains follows, all from one sample in a study of cytomegalovirus exposure and HLA in healthy donors. The protocol was immunoSEQ multiplex PCR, while the TCRdb copy is restricted to in-frame clones and leaves out a portion. The profile shows 55,000 to 80,000 clones, over 75% of them singletons. The sample comprised PBMCs. Receptors originate from a middle-aged man in good health and CMV-seronegative. The conserved cysteine and the conserved F or W are not part of the CDR3 here. Only part of the rows carry a size: once, few, many, or a class if the clone is expanded.

clone size: medium-sized; V gene: TRBV6-1; J gene: TRBJ1-1; CDR3 protein: ASSENAGAF
clone size: -; V gene: TRBV4-1; J gene: TRBJ2-7; CDR3 protein: ASRGQDSYEQY
clone size: -; V gene: TRBV4-1; J gene: -; CDR3 protein: ASSLDFTSYEQY
clone size: -; V gene: TRBV7-9; J gene: TRBJ2-4; CDR3 protein: ASSLAGPKAKNIQY
clone size: few; V gene: TRBV2; J gene: TRBJ2-3; CDR3 protein: ASRYRLARTDTQY
clone size: -; V gene: TRBV7-8; J gene: TRBJ1-1; CDR3 protein: ASSWTANTEAF
clone size: -; V gene: TRBV19; J gene: TRBJ2-3; CDR3 protein: ASSITGNTDTQY
clone size: -; V gene: TRBV5-1; J gene: TRBJ2-1; CDR3 protein: ASSSRGLYNEQF
clone size: -; V gene: TRBV7-8; J gene: TRBJ2-3; CDR3 protein: ASSLDGSGTDTQY
clone size: -; V gene: TRBV6-6; J gene: TRBJ2-1; CDR3 protein: ASRSGTGGEYEQF
clone size: few; V gene: TRBV20-1; J gene: TRBJ2-5; CDR3 protein: SAHREETQY
clone size: -; V gene: TRBV6-1; J gene: TRBJ2-7; CDR3 protein: ASSVAGVGQY
clone size: -; V gene: TRBV5-1; J gene: TRBJ2-2; CDR3 protein: ASSLGRGLDTGELF
clone size: once; V gene: TRBV29-1; J gene: TRBJ2-6; CDR3 protein: SVESRGRQSGANVLT
clone size: -; V gene: TRBV6-4; J gene: TRBJ2-3; CDR3 protein: ASSPGLAGVDTQY
clone size: -; V gene: TRBV19; J gene: TRBJ1-1; CDR3 protein: ASSSEQGERVLTEAF
clone size: few; V gene: TRBV13; J gene: TRBJ2-3; CDR3 protein: ASSSWTSGRARDTQY
clone size: -; V gene: TRBV5-6; J gene: TRBJ2-3; CDR3 protein: ASSTSPGQGVRQY
clone size: -; V gene: TRBV5-1; J gene: TRBJ2-7; CDR3 protein: ASSPPGHPYEQY
clone size: -; V gene: TRBV5-4; J gene: TRBJ1-2; CDR3 protein: ASSTGQGPNYGYT
clone size: -; V gene: TRBV7-9; J gene: TRBJ2-7; CDR3 protein: ASSLVPGQPYEQY
clone size: -; V gene: TRBV7-3; J gene: TRBJ1-2; CDR3 protein: ASSPGGAYGYT
clone size: -; V gene: TRBV5-1; J gene: TRBJ1-1; CDR3 protein: ASSLGGRADTEAF
clone size: -; V gene: TRBV7-9; J gene: TRBJ2-7; CDR3 protein: ASTLGKAGGSISYEQY
clone size: -; V gene: TRBV6-6; J gene: TRBJ1-5; CDR3 protein: ASRGRDRDNQPQH
clone size: -; V gene: TRBV27; J gene: TRBJ1-2; CDR3 protein: ASSLSGDGYT
clone size: -; V gene: TRBV7-7; J gene: TRBJ2-5; CDR3 protein: ASSLNTNQETQY
clone size: few; V gene: TRBV19; J gene: TRBJ2-3; CDR3 protein: ASSPRGTSADTQY
clone size: few; V gene: TRBV6-1; J gene: TRBJ1-2; CDR3 protein: ASSEAASYYGYT
clone size: -; V gene: TRBV5-1; J gene: TRBJ2-3; CDR3 protein: ASSPTGTNTDTQY
clone size: once; V gene: TRBV5-8; J gene: TRBJ2-6; CDR3 protein: ASSLTGPGANVLT
clone size: few; V gene: TRBV9; J gene: TRBJ2-6; CDR3 protein: ASSVGLRGGANVLT
clone size: -; V gene: TRBV7-6; J gene: TRBJ2-7; CDR3 protein: ASSLNGRGEQY
clone size: -; V gene: TRBV28; J gene: TRBJ1-3; CDR3 protein: ASSLAAVSGNTIY
clone size: once; V gene: TRBV6-1; J gene: TRBJ1-6; CDR3 protein: ASSKQGENSPLH
clone size: -; V gene: TRBV5-1; J gene: TRBJ2-3; CDR3 protein: ASTGGGTDTQY
clone size: -; V gene: TRBV29-1; J gene: TRBJ1-2; CDR3 protein: SVLGGGYGYT
clone size: many; V gene: TRBV5-1; J gene: TRBJ1-3; CDR3 protein: ASSLAGPGNTIY
clone size: -; V gene: TRBV19; J gene: TRBJ2-7; CDR3 protein: ASSPRTGLSYEQY
clone size: once; V gene: TRBV28; J gene: TRBJ2-5; CDR3 protein: ASSWTGAKQETQY
clone size: -; V gene: TRBV6-5; J gene: TRBJ2-2; CDR3 protein: ASRLGLTNTGELF
clone size: once; V gene: TRBV7-2; J gene: TRBJ1-4; CDR3 protein: ASSSEALPEKLF
clone size: -; V gene: TRBV6-5; J gene: TRBJ2-1; CDR3 protein: ASSYEVADNEQF
clone size: -; V gene: TRBV7-3; J gene: TRBJ1-6; CDR3 protein: ASSFQGRNSPLH
clone size: -; V gene: TRBV10-3; J gene: TRBJ2-7; CDR3 protein: ATGSLDYEQY
clone size: -; V gene: TRBV7-2; J gene: TRBJ2-1; CDR3 protein: ASTLTGNEQF
clone size: -; V gene: TRBV5-6; J gene: TRBJ2-7; CDR3 protein: ASRSRGTGSYEQY
clone size: -; V gene: TRBV6-1; J gene: TRBJ1-4; CDR3 protein: ASRRPGGEKLF
clone size: once; V gene: TRBV4-1; J gene: TRBJ2-3; CDR3 protein: ASSQDLRLAGGSTSQY
clone size: once; V gene: TRBV7-7; J gene: TRBJ2-3; CDR3 protein: ASSFSGTDTQY
clone size: once; V gene: TRBV11-2; J gene: TRBJ1-6; CDR3 protein: ASSFRGNNSPLH
clone size: -; V gene: TRBV18; J gene: TRBJ1-1; CDR3 protein: ASSEKGQVRTEAF
clone size: -; V gene: TRBV7-9; J gene: TRBJ2-7; CDR3 protein: ASSSWTSGNEQY
clone size: -; V gene: TRBV7-9; J gene: TRBJ1-2; CDR3 protein: ASSRDSYGYT
clone size: -; V gene: TRBV5-1; J gene: TRBJ1-3; CDR3 protein: ASSNGGIHSGNTIY
clone size: -; V gene: TRBV2; J gene: TRBJ2-1; CDR3 protein: ASMAGAGGAEQF
clone size: few; V gene: TRBV5-5; J gene: TRBJ1-4; CDR3 protein: ASDRGNEKLF
clone size: -; V gene: TRBV5-4; J gene: TRBJ1-2; CDR3 protein: ASSPPGTGDKGGYT
clone size: -; V gene: TRBV11-3; J gene: TRBJ2-3; CDR3 protein: ASSPGTGSRTDTQY